These 19 T cell receptor beta chains share one sample of origin, sequenced in a study of shared clonotypes between healthy human individuals (dated by TCRdb to 2020 to 2022). The method was the immunoSEQ multiplex PCR assay. TCRdb stores this immuneACCESS table with in-frame sequences only. Part of the clones is absent; in the studies checked, under half of the shortfall reflects unresolved V genes, and no reason is known for the rest. For this sample there are some 2,100,000 clones; nearly 97% appear just once. The ten largest clonotypes hold more than 0.1% of the sample. Specimen: naive CD4+ T cells sorted from blood. The cell subset or site label for this specimen denotes: CD45RA+ positively selected. These receptors all come from a man aged 18 to 29 in good health.

This sequence joins TRBV2 and TRBJ2-7; TRBD1 might be the D (6 bases). Per the germline V gene, CDR1 is SNHLY and CDR2 is FYNNEI. There are 14 residues in the CDR3. Deletions cut 7 bases from V and 2 bases from J, with 15 bases between. CDR3 DNA: TGTGCCAGCACCACGCAGGGGACCACCTACGAGCAGTACTTC. Amino acid sequence: CASTTQGTTYEQYF.

Worth noting for this clone: Other DNA sequences in this specimen translate into the identical CDR3. The J gene is TRBJ2-3, the V gene TRBV9, with 7 bases that match TRBD2. The CDR3 is 16 residues long. Per germline, CDR1 SGDLS and CDR2 YYNGEE. Trimming at V came to 4 bases and at J to 2 bases, leaving 10 bases not matched to a gene. The CDR3 region is CASSPRTSGNTDTQYF. CDR3 bases: TGTGCCAGCAGCCCGAGGACTAGTGGGAACACAGATACGCAGTATTTT.

J is TRBJ1-1 and V is TRBV19, with D tentatively TRBD1 (5 bases). Looked up from germline, CDR1 is LNHDA and CDR2 is SQIVND (reference sequence). The CDR3 spans 16 residues. V was shortened by 4 bases and J by 6 bases, with 21 bases between the two germline ends. CDR3 DNA sequence: TGTGCCAGTAGTACCAACCATTACCGGGGACTAGCTGAAGCTTTCTTT. Translated, it gives CASSTNHYRGLAEAFF.

This chain connects TRBV27 to TRBJ2-7; TRBD1 might be the D (6 bases). V dropped 8 bases and J dropped 2 bases, with 16 bases sitting between them. CDR3 length equals 14 residues. Looked up from germline, CDR1 is MNHEY and CDR2 is SMNVEV (reference sequence). Here the CDR3 reads CASEARGTTYEQYF. CDR3 bases: TGTGCCAGCGAGGCCAGGGGTACGACCTACGAGCAGTACTTC.

The chain is built from TRBV28 and TRBJ1-1, with D maybe TRBD1 (5 bases). V was pared by 6 bases and J by 5 bases, with 22 bases between. CDR3 size: 16 residues. The germline V gene has CDR1 MDHEN and CDR2 SYDVKM. The CDR3: CASRGYLLGGSTEAFF. CDR3 coding DNA: TGTGCCAGCAGGGGATATCTTCTCGGGGGTTCTACTGAAGCTTTCTTT.

The chain employs TRBV10-3 and TRBJ1-2, with D unresolved. Germline V gene lookup returns CDR1 ENHRY and CDR2 SYGVKD. V lost 2 bases and J 2 bases, leaving 6 bases between the germline ends. CDR3 length: 13 residues. Here the CDR3 DNA reads TGTGCCATCAGTGAGCGGGAGAACTATGGCTACACCTTC. The encoded protein is CAISERENYGYTF.

Comments on this clone: This same CDR3 is encoded by further DNA sequences in the sample. The chain carries TRBV5-1 and TRBJ2-3; D is possibly TRBD1 (6 bases). V dropped 0 bases and J dropped 5 bases, with 7 bases sitting between them. Germline CDR1 and CDR2: SGHRS and YFSETQ. CDR3 size: 13 residues. DNA of the CDR3: TGCGCCAGCAGCTTGGAGGGGGTAGATACGCAGTATTTT. Its translation is CASSLEGVDTQYF.

In regard to this clone: Other DNA sequences in this sample translate to the same CDR3. V and J are TRBV5-1 and TRBJ1-2; D unresolved. The CDR3 length is 13 residues. V was cut by 0 bases and J by 3 bases, with 6 bases left in between. CDR1 SGHRS and CDR2 YFSETQ come from the germline V gene. The chain's CDR3 is CASSLGGDYGYTF. The CDR3 region has the DNA TGCGCCAGCAGCTTGGGGGGAGACTATGGCTACACCTTC.

The chain employs TRBV27 and TRBJ2-3; D is ambiguous. Looked up from germline, CDR1 is MNHEY and CDR2 is SMNVEV (reference sequence). CDR3 length: 15 amino acids. Trimming took off 0 bases at V and 4 bases at J, with 11 bases between the two ends. The CDR3 DNA is TGTGCCAGCAGTTTATCTGGGCTAGTATCAGATACGCAGTATTTT. This sequence encodes CASSLSGLVSDTQYF.

This sequence joins TRBV5-6 and TRBJ2-5; D may be TRBD2 (6 bases). This CDR3 comprises 15 residues. CDR1 is SGHDT and CDR2 is YYEEEE in the germline V gene. The ends were cut back, 4 bases at V and 2 bases at J, with 15 bases in the middle. Here the CDR3 reads CASSRLAGKQETQYF. CDR3 DNA: TGTGCCAGCAGCCGGTTGGCGGGGAAACAAGAGACCCAGTACTTC.

The chain recombines TRBV28 with TRBJ2-2; the match to TRBD1 covers 7 bases. The CDR3 has 17 amino acids. The germline V gene has CDR1 MDHEN and CDR2 SYDVKM. J gave up 7 bases and V 3 bases, and 14 bases lay outside the gene matches. CDR3 DNA: TGTGCCAGCAGTTTCTCTTCGCTACAGGGGTTTGGCGGGGAGCTGTTTTTT. This translates into CASSFSSLQGFGGELFF.

The chain employs TRBV21-1 and TRBJ1-2; no DNA check was done on the table's D call, TRBD1. TRBV21-1 is an annotated pseudogene. The CDR3 length is 15 residues. The CDR3 region is CASSNGQGHNYGYTF. Written as DNA, the CDR3 is TGTGCCAGCAGCAACGGACAGGGGCATAACTATGGCTACACCTTC.

This chain connects TRBV2 to TRBJ1-2; D may be TRBD1 (5 bases). CDR1 is SNHLY and CDR2 is FYNNEI in the germline V gene. The V end was cut by 7 bases, the J end by 3 bases, with 9 bases between. CDR3 length: 12 residues. CDR3 DNA: TGTGCCAGCATTCGGGGCGACTATGGCTACACCTTC. As protein: CASIRGDYGYTF.

The V and J genes are TRBV5-8 and TRBJ1-1, with 8 nucleotides matching TRBD1. V shed 5 bases, J shed 12 bases, and the junction held 9 bases outside the gene matches. CDR1 SGHTS and CDR2 YDEGEE come from the germline V gene. There are 12 residues in the CDR3. The DNA of the CDR3 is TGTGCCAGCAGGGAAGAGCAGGGGGCGACTTTCTTT. It codes for CASREEQGATFF.

The CDR3 spells CASSLGQGATEAFF. The DNA of the CDR3 is TGTGCCAGCAGCCTCGGACAGGGTGCCACTGAAGCTTTCTTT. The J gene is TRBJ1-1, the V gene TRBV9, with 8 positions matching TRBD1. Trimming at V came to 4 bases and at J to 4 bases, leaving 6 bases not matched to a gene. Germline V lookup: CDR1 SGDLS, CDR2 YYNGEE. This CDR3 spans 14 amino acids.

Notes on this clone: The same CDR3 arises from other DNA sequences in this sample as well. The rearrangement joins TRBV5-1 to TRBJ2-1; possibly TRBD1 for D (5 bases). The V end lost 4 bases, the J end lost 0 bases, and 14 bases lay between the germline ends. Germline V gene data show CDR1 as SGHRS and CDR2 as YFSETQ. The CDR3 has 16 residues. CDR3 region: CASSLDRQSSYNEQFF. CDR3 bases: TGCGCCAGCAGCCTAGACCGACAGAGCTCCTACAATGAGCAGTTCTTC.

Notes on this clone: In the same sample, other DNA sequences code for this CDR3. The chain links TRBV7-2 to TRBJ2-5, with D perhaps being TRBD1 or TRBD2 (5 bases each). The CDR3 totals 14 residues. The germline V and J ends were trimmed by 1 base and 2 bases, with 8 bases remaining between them. Germline V CDR1 and CDR2: SGHTA, FQGNSA. CDR3 coding DNA: TGTGCCAGCAGCTTAGGGGGGTGGCAAGAGACCCAGTACTTC. Protein sequence: CASSLGGWQETQYF.

The rearrangement links TRBV15 to TRBJ1-1; no clear D gene. The V and J ends lost 6 bases and 1 base respectively, with 12 bases between them. This CDR3 has 14 residues. CDR1 is LNHNV and CDR2 is YYDKDF in the germline V gene (reference sequence). The CDR3 DNA reads as TGTGCCACCAGTGCACGGGGTGGGAACACTGAAGCTTTCTTT. This translates into CATSARGGNTEAFF.

CDR3 sequence (DNA): TGTGCCAGCAGTGTGACAGGGGGCACTGAAGCTTTCTTT. It yields the protein CASSVTGGTEAFF. The rearrangement uses TRBV6-1 and TRBJ1-1; 9 bases line up with TRBD1. With 4 bases clipped from V and 4 bases from J, the junction kept 1 base outside the gene matches. The length of the CDR3 is 13 residues. Germline V lookup: CDR1 MNHNS, CDR2 SASEGT.